The present T cell receptor (beta chain) was sequenced within a study of CD8+ T cells in alopecia areata. Treatment reported: oral pan-JAK inhibitor, 5-10 mg twice daily. From germline, CDR1 is LNHNV and CDR2 YYDKDF (reference sequence). CDR3 length equals 11 residues. Trimming took 1 base from V and 7 from J, leaving 4 bases between them. In each case, RNA was isolated and then reverse transcribed into cDNA as the sequencing template. Sequenced by immunoSEQ multiplex PCR; TCRdb stores in-frame clones only, minus some. This table holds approximately 300,000 clones, about 62% found once. The starting material was CD4+ T cells sorted from blood, obtained at week 24, from a patient treated with tofacitinib. This rearrangement joins TRBV15 to TRBJ2-5; D ambiguous. This sequence originates from a human donor with alopecia areata. The CDR3 protein is CATSRVGTQYF. CDR3 sequence (DNA): TGTGCCACCAGCAGAGTCGGGACCCAGTACTTC.